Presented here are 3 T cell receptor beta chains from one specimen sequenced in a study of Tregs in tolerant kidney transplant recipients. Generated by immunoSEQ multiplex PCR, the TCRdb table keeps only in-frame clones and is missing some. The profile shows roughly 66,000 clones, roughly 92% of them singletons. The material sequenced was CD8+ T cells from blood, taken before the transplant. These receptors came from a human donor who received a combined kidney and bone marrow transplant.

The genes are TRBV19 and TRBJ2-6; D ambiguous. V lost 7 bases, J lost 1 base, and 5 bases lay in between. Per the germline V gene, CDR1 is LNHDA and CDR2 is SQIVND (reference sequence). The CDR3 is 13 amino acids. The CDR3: CASTPSGANVLTF. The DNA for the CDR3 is TGTGCCAGTACCCCATCTGGGGCCAACGTCCTGACTTTC.

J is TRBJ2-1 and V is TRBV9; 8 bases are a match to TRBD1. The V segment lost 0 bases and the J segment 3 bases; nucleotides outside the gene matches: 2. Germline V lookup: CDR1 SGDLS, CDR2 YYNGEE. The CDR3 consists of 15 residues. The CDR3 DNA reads TGTGCCAGCAGCGTAGATACAGGGGGCTACAATGAGCAGTTCTTC. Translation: CASSVDTGGYNEQFF.

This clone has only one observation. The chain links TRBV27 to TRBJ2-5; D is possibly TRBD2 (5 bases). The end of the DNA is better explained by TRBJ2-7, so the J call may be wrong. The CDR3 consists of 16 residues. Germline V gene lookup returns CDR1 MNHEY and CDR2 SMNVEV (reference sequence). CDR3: CASSQLTGIHSYEQYF. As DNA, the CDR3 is TGTGCCAGCAGTCAATTAACCGGGATCCACTCCTACGAGCAGTACTTC.